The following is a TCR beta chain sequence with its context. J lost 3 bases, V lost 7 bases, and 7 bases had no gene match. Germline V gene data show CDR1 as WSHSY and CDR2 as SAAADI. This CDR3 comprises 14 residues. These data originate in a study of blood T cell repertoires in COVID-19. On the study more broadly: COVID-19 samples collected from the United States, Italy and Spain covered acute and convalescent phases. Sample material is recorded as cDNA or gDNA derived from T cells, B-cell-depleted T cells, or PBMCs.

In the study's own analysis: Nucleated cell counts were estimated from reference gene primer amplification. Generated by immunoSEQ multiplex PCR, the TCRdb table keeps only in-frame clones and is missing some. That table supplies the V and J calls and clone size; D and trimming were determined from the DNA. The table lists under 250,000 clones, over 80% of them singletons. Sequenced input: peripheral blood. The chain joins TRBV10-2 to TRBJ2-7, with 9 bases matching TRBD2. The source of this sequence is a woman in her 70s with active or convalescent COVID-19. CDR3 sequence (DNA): TGCGCCAGCACCTTAGCGGGAGAATTCTACGAGCAGTACTTC. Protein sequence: CASTLAGEFYEQYF.